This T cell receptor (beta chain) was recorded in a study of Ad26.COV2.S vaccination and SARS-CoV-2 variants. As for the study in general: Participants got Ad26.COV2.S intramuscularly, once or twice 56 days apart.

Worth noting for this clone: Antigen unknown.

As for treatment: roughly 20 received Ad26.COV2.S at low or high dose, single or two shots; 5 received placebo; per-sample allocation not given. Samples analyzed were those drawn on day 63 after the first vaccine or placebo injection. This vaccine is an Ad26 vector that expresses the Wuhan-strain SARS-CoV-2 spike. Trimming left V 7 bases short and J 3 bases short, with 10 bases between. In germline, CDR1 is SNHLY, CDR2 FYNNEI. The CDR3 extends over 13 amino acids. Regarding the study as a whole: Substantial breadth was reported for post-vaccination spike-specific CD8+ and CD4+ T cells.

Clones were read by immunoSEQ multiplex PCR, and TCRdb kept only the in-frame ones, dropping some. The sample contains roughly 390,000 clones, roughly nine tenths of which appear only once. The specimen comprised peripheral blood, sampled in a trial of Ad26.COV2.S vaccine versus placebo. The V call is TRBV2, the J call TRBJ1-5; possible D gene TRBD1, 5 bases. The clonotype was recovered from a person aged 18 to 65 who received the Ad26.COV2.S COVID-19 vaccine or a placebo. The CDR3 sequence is CASNKQANQPQHF. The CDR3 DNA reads TGTGCCAGCAATAAACAGGCCAATCAGCCCCAGCATTTT. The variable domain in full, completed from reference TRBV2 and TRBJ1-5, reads EPEVTQTPSHQVTQMGQEVILRCVPISNHLYFYWYRQILGQKVEFLVSFYNNEISEKSEIFDDQFSVERPDGSNFTLKIRSTKLEDSAMYFCASNKQANQPQHFGDGTRLSIL.